Shown below are 22 T cell receptor beta chains from a single sample sequenced in a study of cytomegalovirus exposure and HLA in healthy donors (dated by TCRdb to between 2016 and 2019). Libraries came from the immunoSEQ multiplex PCR assay. For the multiplex PCR, a mixture combining 60 forward primers for TCR Vbeta segments and 13 reverse primers for TCR Jbeta segments was used. Here the immuneACCESS table is served through TCRdb, limited to in-frame sequences with V and J called. Missing clones are a known gap in these copies; in checked studies unresolved V genes cover under half, and the rest lacks a known reason. This sample holds more than 150,000 clones; roughly 85% were observed only once. The ten largest make up about 9.3% of the sample. The sample comprised PBMCs. The receptors originated from a man younger than 35 in good health and CMV-seropositive.

CDR3 DNA: TGTGCCAGCAGCGCGGCGGGGATAGAGACCCAGTACTTC. Residues: CASSAAGIETQYF. This sequence joins TRBV7-3 and TRBJ2-5; D may be TRBD2 (6 bases). Germline CDR1 is SGHTA and CDR2 is FQGTGA. The CDR3 sequence is 13 residues long. Trimming stripped 5 bases from V and 4 bases from J, with 11 bases between.

This clone has just a few counts. J is TRBJ2-7 and V is TRBV7-9; TRBD1 matches at 9 bases. The CDR3 runs 14 residues. Per the germline V gene, CDR1 is SEHNR and CDR2 is FQNEAQ (reference sequence). V shed 4 bases, J shed 2 bases, and the junction held 3 bases outside the gene matches. The CDR3 coding sequence is TGTGCCAGCAGCTCGACAGGGGGAACCTACGAGCAGTACTTC. Its protein product is CASSSTGGTYEQYF.

The chain employs TRBV5-4 and TRBJ2-3, with 12 bases that match TRBD2. Germline trimming cut 0 bases from V and 9 bases from J; bases unmatched to any gene: 8. The CDR3 totals 16 residues. CDR1 is SGHNT and CDR2 is YYREEE in the germline V gene (reference sequence). CDR3 coding DNA: TGTGCCAGCAGCTTGGCTCTAGCGGGGGGGCAGGAGACGCAGTATTTT. This encodes CASSLALAGGQETQYF.

The chain employs TRBV7-2 and TRBJ1-1; TRBD1 matches 9 bases. From germline, CDR1 is SGHTA and CDR2 FQGNSA. After removal of 7 bases from V and 0 bases from J, the junction contained 9 bases not matched to a gene. The CDR3 covers 16 residues. The CDR3 sequence: CASTSPGQGLNTEAFF. The CDR3 region has the DNA TGTGCCAGCACCTCCCCGGGACAGGGACTGAACACTGAAGCTTTCTTT.

This chain joins TRBV4-3 and TRBJ2-7; 9 bases match TRBD1. The V gene's germline CDR1 is LGHNA and CDR2 YSLEER. V dropped 4 bases and J dropped 3; count of bases not matched to a gene: 7. CDR3 length equals 15 residues. The CDR3 protein is CASSRRTGEFYEQYF. Written as DNA, the CDR3 is TGCGCCAGCAGCCGACGGACAGGGGAGTTCTACGAGCAGTACTTC.

The J gene is TRBJ2-5, the V gene TRBV28; D not resolved. V was shortened by 3 bases and J by 4 bases, with 15 bases between the two germline ends. The CDR3 totals 15 residues. Germline assignment: CDR1 MDHEN and CDR2 SYDVKM. The CDR3 DNA reads as TGTGCCAGCAGTTTTCCTCCAGCGTGGTTAGAGACCCAGTACTTC. This sequence encodes CASSFPPAWLETQYF.

This sequence joins TRBV30 and TRBJ1-3; D ambiguous. The CDR3 consists of 14 residues. V lost 3 bases and J 0 bases, leaving 9 bases between the germline ends. Germline V gene sequence: CDR1 GTSNPN, CDR2 SVGIG (reference sequence). The CDR3 reads CAWSAGSSGNTIYF. The CDR3 nucleotides are TGTGCCTGGAGCGCCGGGAGCTCTGGAAACACCATATATTTT.

The chain employs TRBV9 and TRBJ1-1; the D is unclear. This CDR3 is 15 amino acids long. Germline CDR1 reads SGDLS; CDR2 reads YYNGEE. The ends were cut back, 0 bases at V and 0 bases at J, with 9 bases in the middle. CDR3 loop: CASSVAGNMNTEAFF. The CDR3 DNA reads TGTGCCAGCAGCGTAGCGGGGAATATGAACACTGAAGCTTTCTTT. Together with reference TRBV9 and TRBJ1-1, the CDR3 gives the full variable domain: DSGVTQTPKHLITATGQRVTLRCSPRSGDLSVYWYQQSLDQGLQFLIQYYNGEERAKGNILERFSAQQFPDLHSELNLSSLELGDSALYFCASSVAGNMNTEAFFGQGTRLTVV.

The chain links TRBV19 to TRBJ2-3, with 10 bases matching TRBD2. This CDR3 is built from 16 residues. CDR1 is LNHDA and CDR2 is SQIVND in the germline V gene (reference sequence). J was trimmed by 4 bases and V by 2 bases; bases with no gene match: 6. The CDR3 is CASSISLAGAPDTQYF. In DNA, the CDR3 is TGTGCCAGTAGTATATCCCTAGCGGGGGCCCCAGATACGCAGTATTTT.

The chain employs TRBV5-1 and TRBJ1-1; D call uncertain. CDR3 length: 14 residues. The V and J ends lost 4 bases and 7 bases respectively, with 17 bases between them. Germline V gene sequence: CDR1 SGHRS, CDR2 YFSETQ. This chain's CDR3 is CASSRVPGGSEAFF. The CDR3, as DNA: TGCGCCAGCAGCCGAGTCCCAGGTGGCAGTGAAGCTTTCTTT.

The chain is built from TRBV30 and TRBJ2-1, with 7 positions matching TRBD2. There are 14 residues in the CDR3. The germline CDR1 and CDR2 sequences are GTSNPN and SVGIG (reference sequence). V dropped 1 base and J dropped 7; count of bases not matched to a gene: 7. The CDR3 bases are TGTGCCTGGAGTGGGGGGGGGTTCGGGAATGAGCAGTTCTTC. Its protein product is CAWSGGGFGNEQFF.

The V and J genes are TRBV10-3 and TRBJ2-3; 7 bases are a match to TRBD1. In germline, CDR1 is ENHRY, CDR2 SYGVKD. This CDR3 contains 14 residues. V shed 2 bases and J 5 bases; nucleotides not matched to a gene: 4. The CDR3 coding sequence is TGTGCCATCAGTGAGACAGGGGCGGAAGATACGCAGTATTTT. Protein product: CAISETGAEDTQYF.

The chain uses TRBV2 and TRBJ2-1, with 7 bases matching TRBD2. The CDR3 is 13 amino acids. The ends lost 6 bases at V and 2 bases at J; junction bases unmatched: 1. CDR1 SNHLY and CDR2 FYNNEI come from the germline V gene. The CDR3 DNA reads TGTGCCAGCAGGGGGGGGACCTACAATGAGCAGTTCTTC. Translated, it gives CASRGGTYNEQFF. The variable domain in full, completed from reference TRBV2 and TRBJ2-1, reads EPEVTQTPSHQVTQMGQEVILRCVPISNHLYFYWYRQILGQKVEFLVSFYNNEISEKSEIFDDQFSVERPDGSNFTLKIRSTKLEDSAMYFCASRGGTYNEQFFGPGTRLTVL.

The chain employs TRBV27 and TRBJ2-3, with 7 bases lining up with TRBD1. The CDR3 sequence is 15 residues long. Losses at the gene ends were 5 bases for V and 2 bases for J; bases not matched to a gene: 7. CDR1 and CDR2 (germline): MNHEY, SMNVEV (reference sequence). For the CDR3, the DNA is TGTGCCAGCAGTATTTACGGGACAGCCACAGATACGCAGTATTTT. Encoded protein: CASSIYGTATDTQYF.

This clone occurred a few times. The gene calls are TRBV7-9 and TRBJ1-1; maybe TRBD1 (6 bases). Germline CDR1 and CDR2: SEHNR and FQNEAQ (reference sequence). Trimming removed 2 bases from V and 0 bases from J, with 13 bases in between. The CDR3 has 16 amino acids. CDR3 nucleotide sequence: TGTGCCAGCAGCTTACCGACGACAGGATTGAACACTGAAGCTTTCTTT. It is translated as CASSLPTTGLNTEAFF.

This clone has more than one count but fewer than ten. The chain joins TRBV7-9 to TRBJ1-1, with no clear D. Trimming cost V 5 bases and J 6 bases, with 7 bases left between them. This CDR3 has 11 amino acids. Germline V gene lookup returns CDR1 SEHNR and CDR2 FQNEAQ (reference sequence). The CDR3 region has the DNA TGTGCCAGCAGCAGGGAGTCTGAAGCTTTCTTT. Translated, it gives CASSRESEAFF.

The chain links TRBV6-5 to TRBJ2-7; 11 bases are a match to TRBD1. This CDR3 is 15 amino acids long. From germline, CDR1 is MNHEY and CDR2 SVGAGI. J lost 5 bases, V lost 2 bases, and 5 bases had no gene match. For the CDR3, the DNA is TGTGCCAGCAGTTACCTCCCGGGACAGGGGGACGAGCAGTACTTC. This codes for CASSYLPGQGDEQYF.

This chain joins TRBV7-9 and TRBJ1-2; tentative D call: TRBD1 (5 bases). CDR3 length: 15 residues. Trimming cost V 2 bases and J 3 bases, with 13 bases left between them. Per germline, CDR1 SEHNR and CDR2 FQNEAQ (reference sequence). The CDR3 sequence: CASSLPSRADYGYTF. The CDR3 DNA is TGTGCCAGCAGCTTACCGTCCAGGGCGGACTATGGCTACACCTTC.

The chain joins TRBV6-5 to TRBJ2-5, with 10 bases fitting TRBD1. The J call may be in error: the DNA end matches TRBJ2-7 better. CDR1 is MNHEY and CDR2 is SVGAGI in the germline V gene. The CDR3 is made up of 15 amino acids. The CDR3 coding sequence is TGTGCCAGCAGCAGGAGGGACAGGGGACCTTACGAGCAGTACTTC. It is translated as CASSRRDRGPYEQYF.

The V call is TRBV27, the J call TRBJ2-7, with D maybe TRBD2 (5 bases). The V gene lost 10 bases and the J gene lost 5 bases, with 12 bases spanning the gap. CDR3 length: 11 residues. Germline V gene sequence: CDR1 MNHEY, CDR2 SMNVEV (reference sequence). Written as DNA, the CDR3 is TGTGCCACCGCGGAGAGGGACGAGCAGTACTTC. It is translated as CATAERDEQYF.

This clone was detected once. This chain joins TRBV12-5 and TRBJ2-3; no clear D gene. Germline CDR1 reads LGHNT; CDR2 reads FRNRAP. The CDR3 is 12 residues long. V lost 0 bases, J lost 4 bases, and 2 bases lay in between. The CDR3 DNA reads TGTGCTAGTGGTTTGGTCGCAGATACGCAGTATTTT. This encodes CASGLVADTQYF.

This chain links TRBV4-3 with TRBJ1-2; perhaps TRBD1 as D (5 bases). The CDR3 totals 17 residues. V was cut by 0 bases and J by 4 bases, with 18 bases left in between. Germline V gene lookup returns CDR1 LGHNA and CDR2 YSLEER. The CDR3 spells CASSQDPQVRPSYGYTF. CDR3 nucleotide sequence: TGCGCCAGCAGCCAAGATCCACAGGTCCGTCCTTCCTATGGCTACACCTTC.